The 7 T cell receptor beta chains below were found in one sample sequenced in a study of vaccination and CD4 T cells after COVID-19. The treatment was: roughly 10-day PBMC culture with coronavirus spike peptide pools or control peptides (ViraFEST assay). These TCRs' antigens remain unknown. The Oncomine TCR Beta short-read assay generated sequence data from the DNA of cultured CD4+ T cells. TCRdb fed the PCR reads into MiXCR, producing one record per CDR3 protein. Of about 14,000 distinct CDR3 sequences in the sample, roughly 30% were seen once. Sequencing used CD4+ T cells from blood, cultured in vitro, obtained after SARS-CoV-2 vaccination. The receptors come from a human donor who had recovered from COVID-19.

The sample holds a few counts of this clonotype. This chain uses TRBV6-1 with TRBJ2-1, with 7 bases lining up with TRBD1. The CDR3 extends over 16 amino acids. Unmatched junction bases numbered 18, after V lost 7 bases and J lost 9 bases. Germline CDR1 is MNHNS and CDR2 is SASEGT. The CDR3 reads CASTTDRLRGSGEQFF. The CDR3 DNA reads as TGTGCCAGCACAACAGATCGCCTCAGGGGGTCGGGTGAGCAGTTCTTC.

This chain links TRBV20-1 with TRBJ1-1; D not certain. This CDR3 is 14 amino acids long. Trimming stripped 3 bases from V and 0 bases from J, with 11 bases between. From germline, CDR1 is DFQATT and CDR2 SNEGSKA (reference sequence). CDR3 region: CSASASNVNTEAFF. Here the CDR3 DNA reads TGCAGTGCTAGCGCTTCGAATGTGAACACTGAAGCTTTCTTT.

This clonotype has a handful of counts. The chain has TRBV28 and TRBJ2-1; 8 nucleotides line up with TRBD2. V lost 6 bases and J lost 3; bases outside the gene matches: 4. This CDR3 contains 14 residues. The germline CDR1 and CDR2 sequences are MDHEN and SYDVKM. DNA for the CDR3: TGTGCCAGCAGGCCTAGCGGGCACTACAATGAGCAGTTCTTC. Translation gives CASRPSGHYNEQFF.

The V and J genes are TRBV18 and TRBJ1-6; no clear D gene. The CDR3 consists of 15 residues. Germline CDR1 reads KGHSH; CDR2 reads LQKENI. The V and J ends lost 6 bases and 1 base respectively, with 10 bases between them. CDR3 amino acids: CASSPERSYNSPLHF. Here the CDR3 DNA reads TGTGCCAGCTCTCCCGAGAGGTCCTATAATTCACCCCTCCACTTT.

This CDR3 is CASSLVGQGISEAFF. CDR3 coding DNA: TGTGCCAGCAGCTTAGTGGGACAGGGAATCTCTGAAGCTTTCTTT. The chain combines TRBV7-8 with TRBJ1-1, with 9 bases aligning to TRBD1. The germline gives CDR1 SGHVS, CDR2 FQNEAQ. V gave up 1 base and J gave up 6 bases; unmatched junction bases: 6. The CDR3 extends over 15 amino acids.

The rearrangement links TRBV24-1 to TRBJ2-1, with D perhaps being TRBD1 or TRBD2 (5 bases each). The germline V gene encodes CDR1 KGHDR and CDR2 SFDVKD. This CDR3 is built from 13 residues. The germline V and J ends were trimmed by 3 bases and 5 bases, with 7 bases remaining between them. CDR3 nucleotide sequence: TGTGCCACCAGTGATGGGACGCACAATGAGCAGTTCTTC. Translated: CATSDGTHNEQFF.

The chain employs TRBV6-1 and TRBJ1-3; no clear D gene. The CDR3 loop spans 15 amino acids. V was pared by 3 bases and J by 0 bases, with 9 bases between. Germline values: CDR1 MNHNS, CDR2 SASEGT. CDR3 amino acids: CASSDNPFSGNTIYF. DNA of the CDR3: TGTGCCAGCAGTGATAACCCGTTCTCTGGAAACACCATATATTTT.